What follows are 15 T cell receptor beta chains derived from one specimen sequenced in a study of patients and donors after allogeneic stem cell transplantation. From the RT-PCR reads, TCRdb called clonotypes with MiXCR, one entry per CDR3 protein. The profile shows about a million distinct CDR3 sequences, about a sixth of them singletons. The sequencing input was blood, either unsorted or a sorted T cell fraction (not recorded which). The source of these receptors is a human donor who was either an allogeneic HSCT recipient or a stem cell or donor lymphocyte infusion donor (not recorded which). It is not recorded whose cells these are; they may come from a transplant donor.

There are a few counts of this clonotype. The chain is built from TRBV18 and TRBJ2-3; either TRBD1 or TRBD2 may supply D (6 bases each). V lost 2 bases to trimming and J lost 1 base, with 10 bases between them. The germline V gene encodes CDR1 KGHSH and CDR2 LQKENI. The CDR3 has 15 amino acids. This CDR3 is CASSPTGTRTDTQYF. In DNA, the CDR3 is TGTGCCAGCTCACCAACAGGGACTCGCACAGATACGCAGTATTTT.

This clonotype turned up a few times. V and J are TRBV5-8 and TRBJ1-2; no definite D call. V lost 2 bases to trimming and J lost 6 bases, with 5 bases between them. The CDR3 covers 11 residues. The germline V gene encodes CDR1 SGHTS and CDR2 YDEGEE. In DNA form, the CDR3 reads TGTGCCAGCAGCTTCGTCAATGGCTACACCTTC. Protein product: CASSFVNGYTF.

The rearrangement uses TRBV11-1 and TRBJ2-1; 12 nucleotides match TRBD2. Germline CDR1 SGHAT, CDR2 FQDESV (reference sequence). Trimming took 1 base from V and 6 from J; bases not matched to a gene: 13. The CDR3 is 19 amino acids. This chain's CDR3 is CASSLDPATGLAGFNEQFF. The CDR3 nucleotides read TGTGCCAGCAGCTTAGACCCAGCGACGGGACTAGCGGGTTTCAATGAGCAGTTCTTC.

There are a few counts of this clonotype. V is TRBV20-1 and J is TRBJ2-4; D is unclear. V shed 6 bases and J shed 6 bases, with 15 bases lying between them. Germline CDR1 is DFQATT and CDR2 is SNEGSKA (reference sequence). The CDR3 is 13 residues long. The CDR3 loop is CSAGPLSGNIQYF. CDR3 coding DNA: TGCAGTGCCGGGCCCCTAAGTGGAAACATTCAGTACTTC.

The CDR3 coding sequence is TGCAGCGTTGTGCGGGAAAAAGAGACCCAGTACTTC. It specifies CSVVREKETQYF. J is TRBJ2-5 and V is TRBV29-1; D possibly corresponds to TRBD2 (6 bases). Trimming stripped 4 bases from V and 3 bases from J, with 9 bases between. The CDR3 has 12 residues. Germline values: CDR1 SQVTM, CDR2 ANQGSEA.

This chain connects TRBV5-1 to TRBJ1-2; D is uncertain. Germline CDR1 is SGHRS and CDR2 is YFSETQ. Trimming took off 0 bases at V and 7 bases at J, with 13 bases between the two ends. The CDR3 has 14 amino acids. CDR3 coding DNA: TGCGCCAGCAGCTTGGGAGACCCAAGCCGTGGCTACACCTTC. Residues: CASSLGDPSRGYTF.

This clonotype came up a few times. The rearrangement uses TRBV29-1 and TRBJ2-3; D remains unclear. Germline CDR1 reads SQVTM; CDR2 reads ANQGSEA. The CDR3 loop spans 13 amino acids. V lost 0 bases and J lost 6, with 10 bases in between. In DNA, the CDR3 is TGCAGCGTTGAAGACCCCCGGCGGGATACGCAGTATTTT. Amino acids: CSVEDPRRDTQYF.

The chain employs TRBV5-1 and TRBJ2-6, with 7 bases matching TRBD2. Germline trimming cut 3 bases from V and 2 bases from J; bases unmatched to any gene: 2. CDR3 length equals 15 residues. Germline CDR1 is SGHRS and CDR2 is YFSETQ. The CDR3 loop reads CASSSLAAGANVLTF. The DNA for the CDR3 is TGCGCCAGCAGCTCTCTAGCGGCTGGGGCCAACGTCCTGACTTTC.

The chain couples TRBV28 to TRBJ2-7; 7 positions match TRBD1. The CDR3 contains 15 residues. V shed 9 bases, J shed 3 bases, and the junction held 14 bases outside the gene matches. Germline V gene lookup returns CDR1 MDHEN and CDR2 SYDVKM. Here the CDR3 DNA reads TGTGCCAGTTCACCAAGGGGGCTGGGTCTCTACGAGCAGTACTTC. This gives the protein CASSPRGLGLYEQYF. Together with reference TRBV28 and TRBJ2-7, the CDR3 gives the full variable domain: DVKVTQSSRYLVKRTGEKVFLECVQDMDHENMFWYRQDPGLGLRLIYFSYDVKMKEKGDIPEGYSVSREKKERFSLILESASTNQTSMYLCASSPRGLGLYEQYFGPGTRLTVT.

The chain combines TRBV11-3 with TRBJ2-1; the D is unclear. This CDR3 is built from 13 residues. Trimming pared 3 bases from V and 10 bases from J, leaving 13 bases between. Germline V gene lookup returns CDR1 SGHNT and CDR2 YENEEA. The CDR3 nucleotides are TGTGCCAGCAGCTTCGATGACGGTAGAGAGCAGTTCTTC. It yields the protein CASSFDDGREQFF.

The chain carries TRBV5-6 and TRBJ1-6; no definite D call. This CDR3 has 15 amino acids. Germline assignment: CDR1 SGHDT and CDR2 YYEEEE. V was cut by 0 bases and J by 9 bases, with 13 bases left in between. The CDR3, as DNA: TGTGCCAGCAGCTTGGGCCGTGAACTACCTTCACCCCTCCACTTT. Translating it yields CASSLGRELPSPLHF.

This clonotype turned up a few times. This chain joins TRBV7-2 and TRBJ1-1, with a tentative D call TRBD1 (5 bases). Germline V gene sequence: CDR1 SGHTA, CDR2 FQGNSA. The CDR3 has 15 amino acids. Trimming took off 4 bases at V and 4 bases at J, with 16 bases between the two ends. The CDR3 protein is CASSYIVKGPTEAFF. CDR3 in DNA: TGTGCCAGCAGCTACATCGTGAAGGGGCCCACTGAAGCTTTCTTT.

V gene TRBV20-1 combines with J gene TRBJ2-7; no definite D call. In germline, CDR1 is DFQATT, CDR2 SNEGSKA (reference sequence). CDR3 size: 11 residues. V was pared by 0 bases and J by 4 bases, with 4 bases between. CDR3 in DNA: TGCAGTGCTAGAGAGAATTACGAGCAGTACTTC. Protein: CSARENYEQYF.

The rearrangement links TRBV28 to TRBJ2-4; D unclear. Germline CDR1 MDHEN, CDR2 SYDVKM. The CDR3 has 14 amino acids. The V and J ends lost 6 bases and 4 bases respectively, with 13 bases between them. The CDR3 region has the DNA TGTGCCAGCAGCCCACCCGATTGGAAAAACATTCAGTACTTC. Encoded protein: CASSPPDWKNIQYF.

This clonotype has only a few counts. CDR3 in DNA: TGTGCCAGCAGTTACTCTCGCTACGAGCAGTACTTC. It encodes CASSYSRYEQYF. The chain combines TRBV6-6 with TRBJ2-7; D gene uncertain. Per the germline V gene, CDR1 is MNHNY and CDR2 is SVGAGI (reference sequence). This CDR3 has 12 amino acids. Trimming left V 0 bases short and J 3 bases short, with 3 bases between.